The 18 T cell receptor beta chains below come from one sample, sequenced in a study of regulatory T cells in long-lasting Graves disease. Time point given: persistent/refractory GD, antithyroid drugs over 5 years with positive TRAb. RNA from PBMCs was the source of the TCR library. Combining iRepertoire HTBI primers with Arm-PCR of CDR3 regions, the authors built TCR beta libraries. TCRdb re-derived calls from the multiplex PCR reads in MiXCR, one entry per CDR3 protein. There are hundreds of thousands of distinct CDR3 sequences in the sample; roughly 21% occur only once, and 14% lies in the top ten. The sample in question was peripheral blood mononuclear cells (PBMCs), obtained when the disease was refractory, from a patient treated with antithyroid drugs. Receptors were obtained from a female donor with Graves disease.

The table lists this clonotype with a few counts. The rearrangement joins TRBV19 to TRBJ2-7; a possible D gene is TRBD2 (6 bases). Trimming shortened V by 5 bases and J by 3 bases, and 11 bases separated the two germline ends. The CDR3 spans 13 residues. Germline CDR1 reads LNHDA; CDR2 reads SQIVND (reference sequence). The CDR3 loop reads CASSAGNSYEQYF. As DNA, the CDR3 is TGTGCCAGTAGTGCGGGAAACAGCTACGAGCAGTACTTC.

This chain links TRBV10-3 with TRBJ1-4, with D unclear. Germline-derived CDR1 and CDR2 are ENHRY and SYGVKD. Trimming removed 3 bases from V and 6 bases from J, with 8 bases in between. The CDR3 is made up of 13 amino acids. CDR3 protein: CAISDPQDEKLFF. DNA of the CDR3: TGTGCCATCAGTGACCCCCAGGATGAAAAACTGTTTTTT.

This clonotype was detected ten times or more. J is TRBJ1-5 and V is TRBV28; the D gene is possibly TRBD1 (5 bases). Germline CDR1 reads MDHEN; CDR2 reads SYDVKM. CDR3 length: 17 amino acids. Trimming cost V 3 bases and J 0 bases, with 15 bases left between them. The CDR3 coding sequence is TGTGCCAGCAGTTTCCGCCCGGGACGGTATAGCAATCAGCCCCAGCATTTT. This translates into CASSFRPGRYSNQPQHF.

The chain employs TRBV30 and TRBJ1-2; D is perhaps TRBD1 (5 bases). The CDR3 has 13 amino acids. Between the trimmed V and J ends, which lost 0 bases and 4 bases, there was a span of 9 bases. Per germline, CDR1 GTSNPN and CDR2 SVGIG (reference sequence). CDR3 amino acids: CAWSVGATYGYTF. For the CDR3, the DNA is TGTGCCTGGAGTGTAGGGGCGACCTATGGCTACACCTTC.

The chain joins TRBV18 to TRBJ2-2, with D hard to call. The CDR3 is made up of 12 amino acids. V lost 6 bases and J lost 4, with 6 bases in between. Germline-derived CDR1 and CDR2 are KGHSH and LQKENI. The CDR3 spells CASSPATGELFF. CDR3 sequence (DNA): TGTGCCAGCTCCCCTGCCACCGGGGAGCTGTTTTTT.

This clonotype was seen many times. This chain connects TRBV7-9 to TRBJ2-5; TRBD1 agrees at 8 bases. In germline, CDR1 is SEHNR, CDR2 FQNEAQ (reference sequence). The CDR3 covers 16 residues. V was pared by 4 bases and J by 5 bases, with 12 bases of the junction left unmatched. The CDR3 DNA is TGTGCCAGCAGCTCTCCAGGACAGGGAGGTGGGGAGACCCAGTACTTC. As protein: CASSSPGQGGGETQYF.

V and J are TRBV4-1 and TRBJ1-5, with TRBD1 identical over 9 bases. Germline lookup yields CDR1 MGHRA and CDR2 YSYEKL. There are 15 residues in the CDR3. With 3 bases clipped from V and 2 bases from J, the junction kept 2 bases outside the gene matches. CDR3 in amino acids: CASSHGQGRNQPQHF. DNA for the CDR3: TGCGCCAGCAGCCATGGACAGGGGCGCAATCAGCCCCAGCATTTT.

This clonotype came up a few times. The chain is built from TRBV28 and TRBJ2-1, with 9 positions matching TRBD1. The V gene's germline CDR1 is MDHEN and CDR2 SYDVKM. This CDR3 contains 11 residues. Trimming removed 8 bases from V and 10 bases from J; junction bases left unmatched: 3. The CDR3 protein is CASGTGFEQFF. CDR3 nucleotide sequence: TGTGCCAGCGGGACAGGGTTCGAGCAGTTCTTC.

The rearrangement joins TRBV4-1 to TRBJ1-5; tentatively, D is TRBD1 (5 bases). V dropped 2 bases and J dropped 5 bases, with 19 bases sitting between them. The CDR3 length is 17 residues. CDR1 MGHRA and CDR2 YSYEKL come from the germline V gene. CDR3 amino acids: CASSQPAGTPDDQPQHF. CDR3 coding DNA: TGCGCCAGCAGCCAACCCGCCGGGACTCCCGACGATCAGCCCCAGCATTTT.

This clonotype came up a few times. The CDR3 protein is CASSLAGTSGGSSTDTQYF. The DNA for the CDR3 is TGCGCCAGCAGCTTGGCTGGGACTAGCGGGGGATCTAGCACAGATACGCAGTATTTT. The rearrangement links TRBV5-1 to TRBJ2-3; 14 bases are shared with TRBD2. The CDR3 spans 19 residues. Germline trimming cut 0 bases from V and 0 bases from J; bases unmatched to any gene: 6. Germline V gene lookup returns CDR1 SGHRS and CDR2 YFSETQ.

There are a few counts of this clonotype. A junction boundary mismatches the germline segment, possibly from a read error. The chain couples TRBV27 to TRBJ2-5; possible D gene TRBD2, 5 bases. This CDR3 has 12 residues. Per germline, CDR1 MNHEY and CDR2 SMNVEV (reference sequence). The DNA of the CDR3 is TGTGTCAGCAGTCCCCAGACTAACGGGCAGTACTTC. Translating gives CVSSPQTNGQYF.

The V and J genes are TRBV28 and TRBJ2-3; D is uncertain. The V end lost 5 bases, the J end lost 8 bases, and 11 bases lay between the germline ends. The CDR3 is made up of 12 amino acids. Germline V gene sequence: CDR1 MDHEN, CDR2 SYDVKM. The CDR3 sequence is CASSQPPVTQYF. The CDR3 nucleotides read TGTGCCAGCAGTCAACCGCCGGTTACGCAGTATTTT.

This clonotype was recorded many times. This chain joins TRBV28 and TRBJ2-7, with 8 bases identical to TRBD1. The CDR3 loop spans 14 amino acids. V shed 3 bases, J shed 3 bases, and the junction held 4 bases outside the gene matches. Germline V gene lookup returns CDR1 MDHEN and CDR2 SYDVKM. The CDR3 nucleotides read TGTGCCAGCAGTTTCAGGACAGGGAACTACGAGCAGTACTTC. This gives the protein CASSFRTGNYEQYF.

This clonotype was observed many times. This sequence joins TRBV28 and TRBJ1-4; D is possibly TRBD1 (5 bases). This CDR3 contains 16 residues. With 10 bases removed from V and 10 bases from J, the gap between germline ends came to 28 bases. The germline V gene encodes CDR1 MDHEN and CDR2 SYDVKM. The CDR3 loop is CATKGSSDPEPRKLFF. The DNA of the CDR3 is TGTGCCACCAAGGGGTCTTCGGACCCTGAACCTCGAAAACTGTTTTTT.

This clonotype appeared many times. This chain's CDR3 is CASTRDGDTGELFF. CDR3 bases: TGTGCCAGCACCCGGGACGGAGACACCGGGGAGCTGTTTTTT. This sequence joins TRBV27 and TRBJ2-2, with D perhaps matching TRBD1 or TRBD2 (5 bases each). CDR1 and CDR2 (germline): MNHEY, SMNVEV (reference sequence). Between the trimmed V and J ends, which lost 7 bases and 3 bases, there was a span of 12 bases. The CDR3 sequence is 14 residues long.

A few counts support this clonotype. V and J are TRBV7-8 and TRBJ1-5; D is unresolved. CDR1 is SGHVS and CDR2 is FQNEAQ in the germline V gene. Trimming removed 5 bases from V and 7 bases from J, with 18 bases in between. CDR3 size: 15 residues. CDR3 DNA: TGTGCCAGCAGCCCCTTCGCTGGGTCGGGGCAGCCCCAGCATTTT. As protein: CASSPFAGSGQPQHF.

The chain is built from TRBV5-1 and TRBJ2-5, with unresolved D. The V gene's germline CDR1 is SGHRS and CDR2 YFSETQ. The CDR3 runs to 14 residues. Trimming removed 1 base at V and 5 bases at J, with 12 bases between. DNA of the CDR3: TGCGCCAGCAGCTTGTCTTCGAATTTGGAGACCCAGTACTTC. Its translation: CASSLSSNLETQYF.

V and J are TRBV7-9 and TRBJ2-6; 10 bases fit TRBD2. There are 18 residues in the CDR3. V lost 2 bases and J lost 4; bases outside the gene matches: 8. CDR1 is SEHNR and CDR2 is FQNEAQ in the germline V gene (reference sequence). Here the CDR3 DNA reads TGTGCCAGCAGCTTATCTCTAGCGGGAGTTTCCGGGGCCAACGTCCTGACTTTC. Translating it yields CASSLSLAGVSGANVLTF.